This entry lists 19 T cell receptor beta chains sequenced from one sample in a study of cytomegalovirus exposure and HLA in healthy donors. This PCR relied on a set of 60 Vbeta primers and 13 Jbeta primers. This table comes from immunoSEQ multiplex PCR, and its TCRdb copy is limited to in-frame clones, with some not included. Of 84,000 or so clones in the sample, roughly 76% are singletons; the top ten hold approximately 1.5%. Sequenced material: PBMCs. These receptors were obtained from a male donor in good health and CMV-seronegative.

The chain is built from TRBV9 and TRBJ2-3, with 9 bases that match TRBD2. Germline CDR1 reads SGDLS; CDR2 reads YYNGEE. This CDR3 is 15 amino acids long. Trimming took 3 bases from V and 1 from J; bases not matched to a gene: 3. In DNA form, the CDR3 reads TGTGCCAGCAGCGATAGCGGGGGTGGCACAGATACGCAGTATTTT. Translation: CASSDSGGGTDTQYF.

The CDR3 DNA is TGTGCCACCAGCAGACCGACGGAGAATGAGCAGTTCTTC. It translates to CATSRPTENEQFF. The chain is built from TRBV15 and TRBJ2-1; D ambiguous. CDR1 and CDR2 from the germline V gene are LNHNV and YYDKDF (reference sequence). V lost 2 bases to trimming and J lost 7 bases, with 9 bases between them. This CDR3 contains 13 residues. Filled out from reference TRBV15 and TRBJ2-1, the complete variable domain reads DAMVIQNPRYQVTQFGKPVTLSCSQTLNHNVMYWYQQKSSQAPKLLFHYYDKDFNNEADTPDNFQSRRPNTSFCFLDIRSPGLGDTAMYLCATSRPTENEQFFGPGTRLTVL.

The chain uses TRBV28 and TRBJ2-5, with 11 positions matching TRBD2. Germline assignment: CDR1 MDHEN and CDR2 SYDVKM. This CDR3 has 15 residues. The ends lost 3 bases at V and 5 bases at J; junction bases unmatched: 5. The CDR3 reads CASSLLAGGMETQYF. The DNA of the CDR3 is TGTGCCAGCAGTTTGCTAGCGGGAGGAATGGAGACCCAGTACTTC.

The J gene is TRBJ1-6, the V gene TRBV27; 8 bases fit TRBD1. The CDR3 spans 17 residues. Germline CDR1 MNHEY, CDR2 SMNVEV (reference sequence). V gave up 6 bases and J gave up 2 bases; unmatched junction bases: 9. The CDR3 loop reads CASSQGAEVTYNSPLHF. The CDR3 nucleotides read TGTGCCAGCAGCCAGGGGGCGGAAGTTACCTATAATTCACCCCTCCACTTT.

The chain recombines TRBV6-6 with TRBJ2-1, with unresolved D. V lost 8 bases and J lost 9, with 11 bases in between. The CDR3 is made up of 11 amino acids. CDR1 and CDR2 (germline): MNHNY, SVGAGI (reference sequence). This CDR3 reads CASERVGEQFF. CDR3 nucleotides: TGTGCCAGCGAGCGAGTGGGTGAGCAGTTCTTC.

This sequence joins TRBV27 and TRBJ2-5, with 7 positions matching TRBD2. The DNA end favors TRBJ2-7, so the J call may be wrong. CDR3 length equals 19 residues. CDR1 is MNHEY and CDR2 is SMNVEV in the germline V gene (reference sequence). CDR3 amino acids: CASSPSGLAVLPSSYEQYF. The CDR3 nucleotides read TGTGCCAGCAGCCCCAGCGGTCTAGCGGTACTACCAAGCTCCTACGAGCAGTACTTC.

The chain uses TRBV27 and TRBJ2-7; 10 positions match TRBD1. Germline trimming cut 5 bases from V and 2 bases from J; bases unmatched to any gene: 9. The CDR3 loop spans 16 amino acids. Germline V gives CDR1 MNHEY, CDR2 SMNVEV (reference sequence). Written as DNA, the CDR3 is TGTGCCAGCAGTCCCACCCCGGGACAGGGGCCCTACGAGCAGTACTTC. It specifies CASSPTPGQGPYEQYF.

Comment on this clone: The junction departs from the called germline gene at one end, perhaps through a read error. This rearrangement joins TRBV19 to TRBJ1-5; 8 bases map to TRBD1. Per the germline V gene, CDR1 is LNHDA and CDR2 is SQIVND (reference sequence). The CDR3 sequence is 11 residues long. Written as DNA, the CDR3 is TGTGCCAGTAGTATAGGCCGGGACAGGACTTTT. This sequence encodes CASSIGRDRTF.

The genes are TRBV19 and TRBJ1-2; a possible D gene is TRBD1 (6 bases). V lost 5 bases and J 5 bases, leaving 15 bases between the germline ends. Germline CDR1 reads LNHDA; CDR2 reads SQIVND (reference sequence). There are 14 residues in the CDR3. The CDR3 loop reads CASSRGGRGYGYTF. CDR3 nucleotides: TGTGCCAGTAGTCGCGGGGGCCGAGGGTATGGCTACACCTTC.

The rearrangement joins TRBV11-2 to TRBJ2-5; 7 bases agree with TRBD1. The J call may be incorrect, as the DNA end agrees better with TRBJ2-7. The CDR3 runs to 14 residues. Germline V lookup: CDR1 SGHAT, CDR2 FQNNGV. CDR3 nucleotides: TGTGCCAGCAGCTCAAGACAGGGATCCTACGAGCAGTACTTC. Encoded protein: CASSSRQGSYEQYF.

The chain recombines TRBV6-5 with TRBJ2-3; the D gene is possibly TRBD2 (5 bases). V lost 8 bases and J 2 bases, leaving 14 bases between the germline ends. Germline loops: CDR1 MNHEY, CDR2 SVGAGI. The CDR3 length is 14 residues. In DNA, the CDR3 is TGTGCCAGCCAGGACTCCGCATCCACAGATACGCAGTATTTT. This translates into CASQDSASTDTQYF.

The V gene is TRBV11-1, the J gene TRBJ1-2; D gene uncertain. Germline-derived CDR1 and CDR2 are SGHAT and FQDESV (reference sequence). The CDR3 totals 14 residues. The ends were cut back, 3 bases at V and 3 bases at J, with 11 bases in the middle. This chain's CDR3 is CASSFREGYYGYTF. The CDR3 DNA is TGTGCCAGCAGCTTTCGGGAGGGTTACTATGGCTACACCTTC.

The genes are TRBV7-2 and TRBJ2-7; tentative D call: TRBD2 (5 bases). From germline, CDR1 is SGHTA and CDR2 FQGNSA. V dropped 1 base and J dropped 4 bases, with 8 bases sitting between them. The CDR3 contains 13 residues. In DNA form, the CDR3 reads TGTGCCAGCAGCTTAGGCGGGCGATACGAGCAGTACTTC. Its protein product is CASSLGGRYEQYF. Looking up the rest from reference TRBV7-2 and TRBJ2-7 gives the full variable domain: GAGVSQSPSNKVTEKGKDVELRCDPISGHTALYWYRQSLGQGLEFLIYFQGNSAPDKSGLPSDRFSAERTGGSVSTLTIQRTQQEDSAVYLCASSLGGRYEQYFGPGTRLTVT.

There are a few counts of this clone. This rearrangement joins TRBV10-3 to TRBJ1-5; the match to TRBD1 covers 9 bases. Losses at the gene ends were 4 bases for V and 5 bases for J; bases not matched to a gene: 6. This CDR3 has 15 amino acids. Germline CDR1 and CDR2: ENHRY and SYGVKD. CDR3 residues: CAISAYGDRDQPQHF. The CDR3 nucleotides read TGTGCCATCAGTGCCTATGGGGACAGGGATCAGCCCCAGCATTTT.

This clone has only a few counts. J is TRBJ2-2 and V is TRBV7-2, with D possibly being TRBD1 (5 bases). CDR1 and CDR2 (germline): SGHTA, FQGNSA. This CDR3 region has 15 residues. The V end was cut by 1 base, the J end by 8 bases, with 14 bases between. CDR3: CASSLGVTVEGELFF. CDR3 sequence (DNA): TGTGCCAGCAGCTTAGGTGTGACAGTAGAGGGGGAGCTGTTTTTT.

Notes on this clone: Distinct nucleotide sequences in the sample also encode this CDR3. The rearrangement joins TRBV9 to TRBJ2-3; 8 nucleotides line up with TRBD1. Germline-derived CDR1 and CDR2 are SGDLS and YYNGEE. The CDR3 is 15 amino acids. Trimming at V came to 0 bases and at J to 1 base, leaving 1 base not matched to a gene. The CDR3 loop is CASSVEDRGTDTQYF. As DNA, the CDR3 is TGTGCCAGCAGCGTAGAGGACAGGGGCACAGATACGCAGTATTTT.

This rearrangement joins TRBV6-5 to TRBJ2-1, with TRBD2 matching over 8 bases. This CDR3 is 14 amino acids long. J was trimmed by 6 bases and V by 8 bases; bases with no gene match: 9. Germline V gene data show CDR1 as MNHEY and CDR2 as SVGAGI. CDR3 sequence reads: CASGLAGSANEQFF. In DNA form, the CDR3 reads TGTGCCAGCGGGTTAGCGGGATCGGCCAATGAGCAGTTCTTC.

The V and J genes are TRBV11-2 and TRBJ1-2; D may be TRBD1 (5 bases). Germline V gene sequence: CDR1 SGHAT, CDR2 FQNNGV. The CDR3 covers 18 residues. V was pared by 5 bases and J by 3 bases, with 25 bases between. Written as DNA, the CDR3 is TGTGCCAGCAGCACGAACCGACAGCTTACTATCTACTACTATGGCTACACCTTC. Amino acid sequence: CASSTNRQLTIYYYGYTF.

The chain links TRBV9 to TRBJ1-5; no clear D gene. Germline V gene data show CDR1 as SGDLS and CDR2 as YYNGEE. Deletions cut 1 base from V and 4 bases from J, with 6 bases between. This CDR3 region has 13 residues. CDR3 loop: CASSVNTNQPQHF. CDR3 bases: TGTGCCAGCAGCGTAAACACAAATCAGCCCCAGCATTTT.